Listed below are T cell receptor beta chains from one sample, sequenced in a study of T cell responses to AZD1222 COVID-19 vaccine. The data were produced by immunoSEQ multiplex PCR, yet TCRdb's version contains in-frame clones alone and is incomplete. The table includes about 150,000 clones, over 75% detected once. The sample consisted of peripheral blood, taken on day 0 of AZD1222 vaccination. Receptors were obtained from an adult in good health. CDR3s include the opening cysteine and the closing phenylalanine or tryptophan. A D gene is named only where the DNA matches it firmly. Expanded clones get a size class; other rows say once, few or many, or leave the size out.

CDR3aa,CDR3nt,v_gene,j_gene,abundance,d_gene
CASSLEAVLFAGYTF,TGTGCCAGCAGCTTGGAGGCAGTTTTATTTGCAGGCTACACCTTC,TRBV5-8,TRBJ1-2,.,.
CATSALQGRGTQYF,TGTGCCACCAGTGCCTTGCAGGGTAGGGGTACGCAGTATTTT,TRBV24-1,TRBJ2-3,.,.
CAWSVLWAGRSYGYTF,TGTGCCTGGAGTGTACTATGGGCGGGACGAAGCTATGGCTACACCTTC,TRBV30,TRBJ1-2,.,.
CASSQEQNTEAFF,TGTGCCAGCAGCCAGGAACAGAACACTGAAGCTTTCTTT,TRBV4-2,TRBJ1-1,.,.
CASYAGGVYNEQFF,TGTGCCAGCTATGCGGGGGGCGTCTACAATGAGCAGTTCTTC,TRBV27,TRBJ2-1,.,TRBD2
CASSIDRYSNQPQHF,TGTGCCAGTAGTATCGACAGGTATAGCAATCAGCCCCAGCATTTT,TRBV19,TRBJ1-5,.,.
CASSQDPLGTANEKLFF,TGCGCCAGCAGCCAAGACCCTCTCGGGACAGCAAATGAAAAACTGTTTTTT,TRBV4-3,TRBJ1-4,.,TRBD1
CASSSLQGYEQYF,TGTGCCAGCAGTTCACTACAGGGGTACGAGCAGTACTTC,TRBV27,TRBJ2-7,.,TRBD1
CASTSYAGTPSYTGELFF,TGTGCCAGTACCTCTTACGCCGGGACTCCTTCTTACACCGGGGAGCTGTTTTTT,TRBV19,TRBJ2-2,once,.
CASSLDGRSGNTIYF,TGTGCCAGCAGCTTGGATGGGCGCTCTGGAAACACCATATATTTT,TRBV5-4,TRBJ1-3,.,.
CASSTTWEGNYGYTF,TGTGCCAGTAGTACCACCTGGGAGGGTAACTATGGCTACACCTTC,TRBV19,TRBJ1-2,.,.
CAIRGDTNGGELFF,TGTGCCATCAGAGGGGACACGAACGGCGGGGAGCTGTTTTTT,TRBV10-3,TRBJ2-2,.,.
CASSGTSGRADYEQYF,TGTGCCAGCAGTGGAACTAGCGGGAGGGCCGACTACGAGCAGTACTTC,TRBV6-4,TRBJ2-7,once,TRBD2
CASSLLWEKDEKLFF,TGTGCCAGCAGTTTGTTGTGGGAAAAAGATGAAAAACTGTTTTTT,TRBV28,TRBJ1-4,once,.
CASGWGEPTEAFF,TGTGCCAGCGGCTGGGGCGAACCCACTGAAGCTTTCTTT,TRBV6-5,TRBJ1-1,.,.
CASSFPKREPNTGELFF,TGTGCCAGCAGCTTCCCTAAGCGGGAACCTAACACCGGGGAGCTGTTTTTT,TRBV7-9,TRBJ2-2,few,TRBD2
CATSTEELRGRQPQHF,TGTGCCACCAGCACAGAGGAACTCAGGGGCCGACAGCCCCAGCATTTT,TRBV15,TRBJ1-5,.,.
CASSLTNQPQHF,TGTGCCAGCAGTTTGACAAATCAGCCCCAGCATTTT,TRBV27,TRBJ1-5,.,.
CASSIDREYEQYF,TGTGCCAGTAGTATAGATCGGGAGTACGAGCAGTACTTC,TRBV19,TRBJ2-7,.,.
CASSSRTSGSEQYF,TGCGCCAGCAGCTCACGGACTAGCGGGAGCGAGCAGTACTTC,TRBV5-1,TRBJ2-7,few,TRBD2
CASSEGPWTSGRTSYEQYF,TGTGCCAGCAGTGAAGGACCCTGGACTAGCGGGAGAACATCCTACGAGCAGTACTTC,TRBV2,TRBJ2-7,few,TRBD2
CASSLGFNEQYF,TGTGCCAGCAGCTTGGGTTTCAACGAGCAGTACTTC,TRBV7-9,TRBJ2-7,few,.
CASSPSQGNEQFF,TGTGCCAGTAGCCCGTCCCAGGGGAATGAGCAGTTCTTC,TRBV19,TRBJ2-1,.,.
CASSQQTGWNSPLHF,TGTGCCAGCAGCCAACAAACTGGGTGGAATTCACCCCTCCACTTT,TRBV3-1/TRBV3-2,TRBJ1-6,.,.
CASSLESQGIPYGYTF,TGTGCCAGCAGCTTGGAGAGCCAGGGGATACCCTATGGCTACACCTTC,TRBV5-8,TRBJ1-2,.,.
CASSRYNPHEQFF,TGCGCCAGCAGTCGCTACAACCCCCATGAGCAGTTCTTC,TRBV23-1,TRBJ2-1,.,.
CASSWGFRTGVDTEAFF,TGTGCCAGCAGTTGGGGGTTTCGGACAGGGGTGGACACTGAAGCTTTCTTT,TRBV27,TRBJ1-1,once,TRBD1
CASSLGEATNEKLFF,TGTGCCAGCAGTTTAGGAGAAGCAACTAATGAAAAACTGTTTTTT,TRBV28,TRBJ1-4,.,.
CAISESWAAYEQYF,TGTGCCATCAGTGAGTCTTGGGCAGCCTACGAGCAGTACTTC,TRBV10-3,TRBJ2-7,.,.
CASSTTRRGTEAFF,TGTGCCAGCAGCACGACACGGCGGGGGACTGAAGCTTTCTTT,TRBV7-9,TRBJ1-1,.,.
CASSPPGDTQYF,TGTGCCAGCTCACCACCGGGGGATACGCAGTATTTT,TRBV18,TRBJ2-3,.,.
CASSDPGGYTF,TGTGCCAGCAGCGACCCAGGGGGCTACACCTTC,TRBV9,TRBJ1-2,.,.
CASSLRRHSQETQYF,TGTGCCAGCAGCTTACGGAGACACTCCCAAGAGACCCAGTACTTC,TRBV7-2,TRBJ2-5,.,.
CASSRDLSYEQYF,TGTGCCAGCAGCAGGGACTTGTCCTACGAGCAGTACTTC,TRBV7-9,TRBJ2-7,.,.
CAHRENTEAFF,TGTGCCCATCGGGAGAACACTGAAGCTTTCTTT,TRBV6-6,TRBJ1-1,.,.
CAISYSDGFVSGNTIYF,TGTGCCATCAGCTACAGCGATGGATTTGTCTCTGGAAACACCATATATTTT,TRBV10-3,TRBJ1-3,.,.
CASSQEAQTILGNEQFF,TGTGCCAGCAGCCAAGAAGCCCAGACTATTCTGGGCAATGAGCAGTTCTTC,TRBV4-2,TRBJ2-1,.,.
CATSDWPEEYGYTF,TGTGCCACCAGTGACTGGCCGGAGGAGTACGGCTACACCTTC,TRBV24-1,TRBJ1-2,.,.
CASSQESAPGGVNTEAFF,TGCGCCAGCAGCCAAGAAAGCGCCCCGGGGGGGGTGAACACTGAAGCTTTCTTT,TRBV4-3,TRBJ1-1,once,.
CASSQGTSGIGNEQFF,TGTGCCAGCTCCCAAGGGACTAGCGGGATCGGGAATGAGCAGTTCTTC,TRBV18,TRBJ2-1,.,TRBD2
CATSDFSPTAYQETQYF,TGTGCCACCAGTGATTTTTCCCCTACGGCCTACCAAGAGACCCAGTACTTC,TRBV24-1,TRBJ2-5,.,.
CASSLVGRTDEQYF,TGTGCCAGCAGCTTGGTGGGCAGAACCGACGAGCAGTACTTC,TRBV5-5,TRBJ2-7,.,.
CASSQDFGGHTGAGQPQHF,TGTGCCAGCAGCCAAGACTTTGGGGGCCACACAGGGGCCGGGCAGCCCCAGCATTTT,TRBV3-1/TRBV3-2,TRBJ1-5,.,TRBD1
CAISESGGRETQYF,TGTGCCATCAGTGAGTCAGGGGGCCGAGAGACCCAGTACTTC,TRBV10-3,TRBJ2-5,.,TRBD1
CASSTAYSNQPQHF,TGTGCCAGCAGTACAGCTTATAGCAATCAGCCCCAGCATTTT,TRBV6-5,TRBJ1-5,.,.
CASSLVGGSNYEQYF,TGTGCCAGCAGCTTAGTAGGCGGGAGCAACTACGAGCAGTACTTC,TRBV7-9,TRBJ2-7,.,TRBD2
CASRPGQSNQPQHF,TGTGCCAGCAGGCCGGGTCAGAGCAATCAGCCCCAGCATTTT,TRBV5-5,TRBJ1-5,once,.
CASSFGPEKLFF,TGTGCCAGCAGTTTCGGGCCAGAAAAACTGTTTTTT,TRBV12-3/TRBV12-4,TRBJ1-4,.,.
CASRMDSVNEQFF,TGTGCCAGCAGAATGGACAGCGTTAATGAGCAGTTCTTC,TRBV6-5,TRBJ2-1,.,.
CASSLSPYEQYF,TGTGCCAGCAGCTTATCGCCTTACGAGCAGTACTTC,TRBV7-3,TRBJ2-7,.,.
CASTHNARDTEAFF,TGCGCCAGCACCCACAATGCACGGGACACTGAAGCTTTCTTT,TRBV5-1,TRBJ1-1,.,.
CASSDDPKLGDTDTQYF,TGTGCCAGCAGCGACGATCCCAAACTAGGAGACACAGATACGCAGTATTTT,TRBV9,TRBJ2-3,once,.